This entry is about one T cell receptor (beta chain). This clone was counted between two and nine times. Its antigen is unknown. Per-base quality was not reported, and no clone a single base away is much larger than it. Library method: the immunoSEQ multiplex PCR assay. For the multiplex PCR, a mixture combining 60 forward primers for TCR Vbeta segments and 13 reverse primers for TCR Jbeta segments was used. Amplification of the CDR3 region of rearranged TCR beta genes was performed with a multiplex PCR assay on genomic DNA. The amplified TCR beta libraries were sequenced on the Illumina HiSeq System as 87-base-pair reads. The source study handled its data this way. A later analysis counted about 82 million unique TCR beta chains across the 690 or so repertoires, and some 11 million of these chains were shared by at least two donors. Raw reads were error-corrected and collapsed into unique sequences with a nearest-neighbor algorithm that merged closely related sequences to remove PCR and sequencing errors. V, D and J gene segments were assigned by aligning CDR3 sequences to IMGT reference sequences. For a sequence to be retained, at least a six-nucleotide match to both a V gene segment and a J gene segment was required. A rearrangement counted as productive if the CDR3 had no stop codons and remained in frame with V and J, and every other rearrangement counted as non-productive. Following IMGT convention, CDR3 was defined as the stretch from the second conserved V-encoded cysteine to the conserved J-encoded phenylalanine. The earlier analysis of 500 to 650 of the donors excluded any sequence lacking an unambiguous match to a single V gene segment. An earlier analysis of fewer than 750 of the donors classified V segments as functional when productive rearrangements were above 56.7% and as segregating when the standard deviation between donors was above 5%. A statistical classification framework was built for diagnosing cytomegalovirus status from the catalog of TCR beta chain sequences. A later analysis assigned V and J genes by comparing TCR nucleotide sequences with IMGT/GENE-DB human TR gene sequences. In a later analysis, CDR3 sequences and most-parsimonious VDJ recombination scenarios were assigned using the TCRdist pipeline. In a later analysis, each TCR beta chain was defined by its CDR3 amino acid sequence together with its V-gene family, and reads lacking a unique V-gene family were excluded. As a way to deal with suspected cross-contamination and a sequencing artifact, a later analysis dropped 450 to 700 nucleotide sequences that were highly shared and had low generation probability. In a later analysis, a clonal expansion index was calculated for each public chain from normalized within-repertoire ranks of inferred template counts. In a later analysis, generation probabilities were computed using a VDJ recombination model fitted to out-of-frame rearrangements, and the results were checked against IGoR. A later analysis scored TCR-TCR, TCR-HLA and TCR-CMV co-occurrence with hypergeometric tests, applying a repertoire-size bias correction to TCR pairs. False discovery rates were estimated in a later analysis by permuting HLA or CMV assignments 20 times. A later analysis grouped co-occurring TCRs with DBSCAN, adding TCRdist sequence similarity when clustering within HLA-allele-positive subsets. Co-occurrence clustering excluded repertoires with fewer than 30,000 or more than 120,000 public chains, plus five with anomalous nucleotide sharing. Not all clones reach the TCRdb copy of this immuneACCESS table, which keeps in-frame sequences only. Checked studies attribute under half of the gap to unresolved V genes and leave the rest unexplained. V, J and clone size reflect that table, while D and trimming were determined from the DNA. The sample table contains fewer than 150,000 clones; only one count was recorded for approximately 80% of them. The ten largest clones represent around 4.9% of the sample.

This sample is part of a study of cytomegalovirus exposure and HLA in healthy donors (dated 2017 in TCRdb). General notes on the study: An earlier analysis of roughly 500 of the donors reported approximately 300 Gb of sequence data and roughly 110 million unique TCR beta sequences from about 180 million T cells. An early release covering more than 500 HLA-typed donors comprised 300 to 350 gigabases of sequencing data and around 80 million unique TCR sequences. Of the 398 genotyped donors, about 80% fell in the genetic ancestry cluster associated with self-reported Caucasian donors. The study aimed to test whether cataloging public T cell receptors could reveal signatures of past pathogen exposure. The T cell repertoires of 666 subjects were profiled by immunosequencing and related to cytomegalovirus serostatus. A separate validation cohort of approximately 130 different subjects was used in addition to the approximately 640-subject first cohort. The study combined high-throughput TCR immunosequencing, statistical association of individual TCRs with disease status, and machine learning to predict cytomegalovirus infection status. To study patterns of TCR occurrence, a later analysis re-analyzed previously published TCR beta repertoires from around 660 donors and added high-resolution HLA genotyping. The later analysis used no new phenotypic data to find candidate immune exposures, relying instead on TCR beta sequences and their occurrence across donors. An earlier analysis of 500 to 650 of the donors applied high-throughput TCR beta sequencing to assess whether each TCR beta V gene segment acted as functional or pseudogenic. Alongside the repertoire data, information on donor age, sex, ethnicity and CMV serostatus was compiled. Genome-wide SNP genotypes for about 65% of the 666 donors were used in a later genetic analysis, which treated that subset as a discovery cohort. Every repertoire in the discovery cohort had been generated on one and the same sequencing platform. Class I and class II HLA loci were covered by the typing at four-digit resolution. Typing coverage varied by locus: roughly 629-630 donors for A, B, C, DRB1 and DQB1; roughly 560 for DQA1; nearly 610 for DPA1; 450 to 480 for DPB1. A handful of DR-DQ haplotypes were handled as single units for association and clustering because linkage in the cohort was strong. Among 350 to 400 genotyped donors of the cohort, an average of about 240,000 unique TCR beta nucleotide sequences were sequenced per donor, approximately 20% of them non-productive. What the authors observed across the whole study: Specific HLA alleles were associated with around 18,000 TCR beta sequences at a false discovery rate of 0.05 in a later analysis. When HLA alleles, especially DR and DQ, strongly co-occurred, TCR associations were difficult to assign to individual alleles. Correlated functional status among segregating V segments might be attributable to linkage disequilibrium, but an unknown experimental factor could not be ruled out. While some public TCRs were present in many individuals, most TCR sequences turned up only very rarely across donors. Immune exposure information for the cohort was limited to CMV serostatus. A few of the identified cytomegalovirus-associated TCR beta chains were confirmed in vitro to be specific for cytomegalovirus antigens. A later analysis reported that several top co-occurrence clusters appeared linked to parvovirus B19, influenza, CMV and Epstein-Barr virus. The study listed 150 to 200 TCR beta chains as associated with cytomegalovirus. The earlier analysis of approximately 540 of the donors excluded over 15 rarely observed V segments, including chromosome 9 orphons, because counts were too low. Broadly in line with IMGT annotations, most TCR beta V segments showed up in productive rearrangements about 87% or about 30% of the time in an earlier analysis of approximately 640 of the donors. A further reported finding was that TCR beta sequences accurately predicted the HLA-A and HLA-B alleles for most subjects in the first cohort. Because HLA typing was unavailable for some donors at each locus, only the typed subset was used in association tests. In a later genetic analysis, a missense DCLRE1C variant was associated with V-gene and J-gene trimming of TCR beta chains, and the association was replicated in an independent cohort. In a later analysis, the rate of TCR association differed among HLA loci, with DRB1 alleles having the most associated TCRs and HLA-C alleles having the fewest. A later genetic analysis reported fewer N-insertions in productive TCRs among donors in an Asian-associated ancestry cluster than the roughly 700-donor mean. A later analysis found that HLA-associated TCR beta chains were more clonally expanded and had lower generation probabilities than equally common non-associated chains. Cytomegalovirus status was reported to be diagnosed by the classifier with high specificity and sensitivity in both the original and validation cohorts. Most CMV-associated TCR beta chains appeared to be HLA-restricted in a later analysis, and the HLA associations seemed to be driven largely by CMV exposure. The 87-base-pair reads could not distinguish some IMGT-functional V segments, including TRBV6-2 and TRBV6-3, so those segments were excluded. The cohort was sequenced for TCR beta chains only, and without alpha or paired-chain data the features that could be detected were limited. The sequencing pipeline was judged likely to have produced a cluster of highly shared sequence variants as a technical artifact. The presence/absence analyses assumed that sequencing depth was roughly uniform across donors, and that assumption may not be true. According to the authors, the approach could potentially be generalized to other disease states and immunological phenotypes.

The cohort was made up of several hundred healthy bone marrow donors. At the time of sampling, every cohort member was nominally healthy, though immune exposures that went unrecorded were likely present. The donor was CMV seronegative and belonged to the group of over 300 seronegative cohort members. Every donor gave a peripheral blood sample, and the peripheral blood mononuclear cells from that sample were used for TCR beta sequencing. The Qiagen DNeasy Blood Extraction Kit was used to extract genomic DNA from the blood cell samples. Reading from cysteine to phenylalanine, the CDR3 counts 13 amino acids. The entry retains the CDR3 DNA only, 39 bases that are in frame from base 1. In the germline V gene, CDR1 corresponds to MDHEN and CDR2 to SYDVKM. V lost 6 bases and J lost 8 bases; the stretch between them is 16 bases long.

This chain joins TRBV28 to TRBJ1-2, and perhaps TRBD1 as D gene, on 6 matching bases. The TCR originated in a male donor in good health and CMV-seronegative. Material: PBMCs. The CDR3 region: CASRDQGLGGYTF. The DNA sequence follows: TGTGCCAGCAGAGACCAGGGGCTAGGCGGCTACACCTTC.